Shown below are 5 T cell receptor beta chains from a single sample sequenced in a study of blood T cells in healthy people across ages. Then a second PCR, running about 6 to 12 cycles, was carried out with a sample-barcoded 5' primer and a J-beta primer mix. TCRdb used MiXCR to reprocess the 5' RACE reads, holding one entry per CDR3 protein. The table lists about 400,000 distinct CDR3 sequences, 52% of them singletons, with 45% to 65% in the top ten. The material sequenced was blood. The receptors were gathered from a man aged 60-69 years in good health.

The rearrangement links TRBV4-3 to TRBJ1-2; weak D call: TRBD1 (6 bases). Looked up from germline, CDR1 is LGHNA and CDR2 is YSLEER. V was clipped by 0 bases and J by 4 bases, with 12 bases between them. The CDR3 runs 15 residues. CDR3 DNA sequence: TGCGCCAGCAGCCAAGAAGGGAACAGGGCCTATGGCTACACCTTC. Translation gives CASSQEGNRAYGYTF.

The chain employs TRBV29-1 and TRBJ1-1, with D maybe TRBD1 (5 bases). From germline, CDR1 is SQVTM and CDR2 ANQGSEA. Trimming pared 7 bases from V and 5 bases from J, leaving 20 bases between. The CDR3 is 14 amino acids. The CDR3 nucleotides are TGCAGCGGTAGCATAGGGGTTCTGGGAACTGAAGCTTTCTTT. Translating it yields CSGSIGVLGTEAFF.

With respect to this clonotype: This may stem from a read error, because a much larger clone lies one nucleotide away. The rearrangement uses TRBV11-2 and TRBJ2-1, with TRBD2 as a possible D gene (6 bases). The DNA end is a closer match to TRBJ2-7, so the J assignment may be wrong. Germline values: CDR1 SGHAT, CDR2 FQNNGV. This CDR3 comprises 16 residues. In DNA form, the CDR3 reads TGTGCCAGCAGCTTCACGTTGGGACTCCTACAGAGTGAGCAGTACTTC. Translated, it gives CASSFTLGLLQSEQYF.

V is TRBV12-5 and J is TRBJ2-6, with D hard to call. V shed 2 bases and J shed 0 bases, with 2 bases lying between them. Germline values: CDR1 LGHNT, CDR2 FRNRAP. The CDR3 loop spans 14 amino acids. The CDR3 sequence: CASGLTSGANVLTF. The CDR3 nucleotides read TGTGCTAGTGGTTTGACCTCTGGGGCCAACGTCCTGACTTTC.

The V gene is TRBV2, the J gene TRBJ2-3; D not certain. V lost 4 bases to trimming and J lost 0 bases, with 14 bases between them. This CDR3 is built from 16 residues. Germline-derived CDR1 and CDR2 are SNHLY and FYNNEI. The CDR3 sequence is CASSGRAVASTDTQYF. The DNA of the CDR3 is TGTGCCAGCAGTGGTAGGGCGGTCGCTAGCACAGATACGCAGTATTTT.